This T cell receptor beta chain appears in the sequencing data of a study of shared clonotypes between healthy human individuals. Study-level points and caveats: The sharing of 4.5% to 5% of naive CD4 clonotypes was seen across a few donors.

The data were produced by immunoSEQ multiplex PCR, yet TCRdb's version contains in-frame clones alone and is incomplete. The sample lists over 850,000 clones; around 78% were seen once. CDR1 and CDR2 (germline): KGHSH, LQKENI. The V and J ends lost 3 bases and 1 base respectively, with 12 bases between them. The CDR3 loop spans 15 amino acids. Comments on this clone: Its antigen is not known.

V is TRBV18 and J is TRBJ1-1, with D maybe TRBD1 (6 bases). The sequence was collected from a man aged 18 to 29 in good health. Some clones in this sample may be carry-over from other donors' samples. Sequencing was done on a sample of memory CD4+ T cells from PBMCs. Stated subset: CD45RA-negative fraction. The CDR3, as DNA: TGTGCCAGCTCACCCCGGGGGGCTTGGAACACTGAAGCTTTCTTT. Translated: CASSPRGAWNTEAFF.